This TCR beta chain was identified during a study of cytomegalovirus exposure and HLA in healthy donors. Overall study findings and caveats: Among TCR beta chains of equal frequency, HLA-associated ones were more clonally expanded in a later analysis.

It was with 60 Vbeta and 13 Jbeta primers that the PCR ran. Produced via immunoSEQ multiplex PCR; TCRdb's table is partial and in-frame only. The table lists 100,000 or so clones, approximately 69% of them singletons. The germline V gene has CDR1 SNHLY and CDR2 FYNNEI. This CDR3 is built from 14 residues. The V end lost 4 bases, the J end lost 2 bases, and 11 bases lay between the germline ends. On this clone: Its antigen is unidentified.

J is TRBJ2-5 and V is TRBV2; D may be TRBD2 (5 bases). The TCR comes from a man in his thirties or forties in good health and CMV-seronegative. Sample: PBMCs. Here the CDR3 DNA reads TGTGCCAGCAGTGTGCAACTAGGGCAAGAGACCCAGTACTTC. It translates to CASSVQLGQETQYF.